The 15 T cell receptor beta chains given below trace back to one sample, sequenced in a study of CD8+CD57+ T cells in acquired aplastic anemia. The template for TCR beta VDJ and CDR3 sequence profiling was genomic DNA. TCRdb redid the calling of the reads with MiXCR, one entry per CDR3 protein. This sample has 200,000 to 250,000 distinct CDR3 sequences, with around 63% found just once. Sequenced input: sorted CD4+, CD8+, or CD8+CD57+ T cells (not recorded which) from PBMCs. These TCRs come from a human donor in good health.

This clonotype came up once. The chain is built from TRBV7-9 and TRBJ2-3; D gene ambiguous. The CDR3 runs 16 residues. Trimming left V 5 bases short and J 0 bases short, with 15 bases between. Germline V CDR1 and CDR2: SEHNR, FQNEAQ (reference sequence). DNA of the CDR3: TGTGCCAGCAGCCCAAAGGTCTCCACTAGCACAGATACGCAGTATTTT. Protein sequence: CASSPKVSTSTDTQYF.

This clonotype was seen only a few times. At one end, the junction sequence differs from germline, possibly due to a read error. This rearrangement joins TRBV5-1 to TRBJ1-6; the D gene is possibly TRBD1 (6 bases). There are 17 residues in the CDR3. Germline CDR1 is SGHRS and CDR2 is YFSETQ. The CDR3 DNA sequence: TGTGCCAGCAGCTTGGGCCCCGGCAGGGGATATAATTCACCCCTCCACTTT. Its translation is CASSLGPGRGYNSPLHF.

This chain connects TRBV5-1 to TRBJ2-3; D uncertain. The CDR3 contains 15 residues. Trimming removed 1 base from V and 2 bases from J, with 11 bases in between. Germline V CDR1 and CDR2: SGHRS, YFSETQ. The CDR3 nucleotides read TGCGCCAGCAGCTTGACATTGGTAAACACAGATACGCAGTATTTT. It is translated as CASSLTLVNTDTQYF.

This clonotype was recorded at least ten times. The V and J genes are TRBV7-6 and TRBJ2-2; weak D call: TRBD2 (5 bases). Germline assignment: CDR1 SGHVS and CDR2 FNYEAQ. CDR3 length: 16 residues. The germline V and J ends were trimmed by 3 bases and 5 bases, with 16 bases remaining between them. The CDR3 coding sequence is TGTGCCAGCAGCTTTTACGGCCGGGGATATACCGGGGAGCTGTTTTTT. Its protein is CASSFYGRGYTGELFF.

This clonotype came up many times. The chain employs TRBV6-5 and TRBJ2-1, with TRBD2 matching over 10 bases. J gave up 4 bases and V 2 bases, and 2 bases lay outside the gene matches. The CDR3 is made up of 15 amino acids. The germline V gene has CDR1 MNHEY and CDR2 SVGAGI. DNA of the CDR3: TGTGCCAGCAGTTACCTAGCGGGGGCGTACAATGAGCAGTTCTTC. The encoded protein is CASSYLAGAYNEQFF.

CDR3 sequence reads: CASSPTVWRQYF. Written as DNA, the CDR3 is TGTGCCAGCAGCCCAACGGTCTGGAGGCAGTACTTC. V gene TRBV14 combines with J gene TRBJ2-7; unclear D gene. This CDR3 comprises 12 residues. The V end lost 4 bases, the J end lost 9 bases, and 13 bases lay between the germline ends. From germline, CDR1 is SGHDN and CDR2 FVKESK.

In this sample, this clonotype turned up a few times. CDR3 sequence: CASSLSVTGNSYEQYF. The DNA of the CDR3 is TGTGCCAGCAGCCTCTCGGTTACCGGCAATTCCTACGAGCAGTACTTC. The chain combines TRBV7-2 with TRBJ2-7; no clear D. Germline values: CDR1 SGHTA, CDR2 FQGNSA. V shed 5 bases and J shed 1 base, with 18 bases lying between them. The CDR3 has 16 residues.

The chain combines TRBV7-2 with TRBJ2-7; no firm D call. This CDR3 has 12 amino acids. V was trimmed by 6 bases and J by 5 bases, leaving 11 bases between them. The germline V gene encodes CDR1 SGHTA and CDR2 FQGNSA. The CDR3 nucleotides are TGTGCCAGCAGTACCGCTCCCCACGAGCAGTACTTC. This encodes CASSTAPHEQYF.

Points on this clonotype: Possible read error: a much larger clone is one base away. V and J are TRBV7-9 and TRBJ2-7, with a weak D call TRBD2 (6 bases). The CDR3 loop spans 14 amino acids. Germline CDR1 reads SEHNR; CDR2 reads FQNEAQ (reference sequence). The CDR3 region is CVSSFVGRSYEQYF. The CDR3 DNA reads as TGTGTCAGCAGCTTTGTGGGGAGGTCCTACGAGCAGTACTTC.

This chain links TRBV7-2 with TRBJ2-7; D might be TRBD1 or TRBD2, each matching 5 bases. The CDR3 is 13 amino acids. Per the germline V gene, CDR1 is SGHTA and CDR2 is FQGNSA. V gave up 5 bases and J gave up 0 bases, with 8 bases separating them. The CDR3: CASSGDVSYEQYF. The CDR3 bases are TGTGCCAGCAGCGGGGACGTCTCCTACGAGCAGTACTTC.

This clonotype was picked up many times. This chain uses TRBV5-1 with TRBJ2-1; no clear D. Germline-derived CDR1 and CDR2 are SGHRS and YFSETQ. This CDR3 contains 13 residues. The germline V and J ends were trimmed by 4 bases and 6 bases, with 11 bases remaining between them. The CDR3 reads CASSPEPGNEQFF. The CDR3 DNA reads TGCGCCAGCAGCCCCGAACCGGGCAATGAGCAGTTCTTC.

This clonotype is classed as large. The rearrangement joins TRBV29-1 to TRBJ2-7; D is possibly TRBD2 (5 bases). Trimming took 7 bases from V and 2 from J, leaving 15 bases between them. The CDR3 consists of 13 residues. Germline V lookup: CDR1 SQVTM, CDR2 ANQGSEA. DNA of the CDR3: TGCAGCGCTGCCGGGATTGGGACCTACGAGCAGTACTTC. It encodes CSAAGIGTYEQYF.

This rearrangement joins TRBV10-3 to TRBJ2-5; weak D call: TRBD1 (6 bases). CDR3 length: 15 residues. The germline V gene encodes CDR1 ENHRY and CDR2 SYGVKD. Trimming left V 2 bases short and J 5 bases short, with 15 bases between. CDR3: CAISEAGAAEETQYF. CDR3 in DNA: TGTGCCATCAGTGAGGCAGGGGCGGCGGAGGAGACCCAGTACTTC.

This clonotype was observed many times. The CDR3 is CASARTAPTYEQYF. In DNA, the CDR3 is TGTGCCAGCGCGAGGACAGCACCAACCTACGAGCAGTACTTC. V gene TRBV6-2 or TRBV6-3 combines with J gene TRBJ2-7, with D possibly TRBD1 on 6 matching bases. The V and J ends lost 8 bases and 2 bases respectively, with 16 bases between them. CDR1 is MNHEY and CDR2 is SVGEGT in the germline V gene. The CDR3 is made up of 14 amino acids.

This clonotype showed up many times. The rearrangement joins TRBV12-3 or TRBV12-4 to TRBJ2-1; 12 bases fit TRBD2. This CDR3 is built from 13 residues. DNA for the CDR3: TGTGCACTAGCGGGGGGAAAATACAATGAGCAGTTCTTC. It specifies CALAGGKYNEQFF.